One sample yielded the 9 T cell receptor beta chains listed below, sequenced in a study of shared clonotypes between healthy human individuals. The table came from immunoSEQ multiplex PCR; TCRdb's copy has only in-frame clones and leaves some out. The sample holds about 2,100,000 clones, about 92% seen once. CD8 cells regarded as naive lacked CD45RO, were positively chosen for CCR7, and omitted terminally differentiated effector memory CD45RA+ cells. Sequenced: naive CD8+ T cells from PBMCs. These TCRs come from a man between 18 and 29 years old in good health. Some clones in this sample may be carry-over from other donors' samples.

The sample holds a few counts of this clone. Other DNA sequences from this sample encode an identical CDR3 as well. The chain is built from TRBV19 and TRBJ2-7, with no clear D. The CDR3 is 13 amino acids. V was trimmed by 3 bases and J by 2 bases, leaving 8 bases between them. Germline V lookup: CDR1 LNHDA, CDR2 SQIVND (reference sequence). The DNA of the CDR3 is TGTGCCAGTAGTATTTTTGGAGCCTACGAGCAGTACTTC. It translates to CASSIFGAYEQYF.

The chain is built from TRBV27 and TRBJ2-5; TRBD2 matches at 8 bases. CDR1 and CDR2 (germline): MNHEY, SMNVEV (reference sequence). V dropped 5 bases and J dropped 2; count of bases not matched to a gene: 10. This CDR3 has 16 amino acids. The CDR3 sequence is CASSTIAAGGQETQYF. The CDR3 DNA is TGTGCCAGCAGTACGATAGCGGCGGGGGGTCAAGAGACCCAGTACTTC.

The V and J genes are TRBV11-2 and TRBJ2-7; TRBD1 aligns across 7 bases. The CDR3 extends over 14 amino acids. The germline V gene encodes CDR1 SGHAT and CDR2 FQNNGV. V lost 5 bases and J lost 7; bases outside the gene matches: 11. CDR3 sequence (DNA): TGTGCCAGCAGCGTAGGACAGGCCGCCGGGGAGCAGTACTTC. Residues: CASSVGQAAGEQYF.

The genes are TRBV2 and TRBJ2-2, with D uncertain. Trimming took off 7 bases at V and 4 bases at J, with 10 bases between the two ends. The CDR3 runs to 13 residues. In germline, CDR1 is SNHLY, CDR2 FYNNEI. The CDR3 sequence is CASIFSGTGELFF. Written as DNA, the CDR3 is TGTGCCAGCATCTTTTCGGGCACCGGGGAGCTGTTTTTT.

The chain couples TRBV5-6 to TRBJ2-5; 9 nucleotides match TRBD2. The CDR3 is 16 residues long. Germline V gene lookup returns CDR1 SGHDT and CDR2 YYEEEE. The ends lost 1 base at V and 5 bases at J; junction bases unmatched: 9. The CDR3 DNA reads TGTGCCAGCAGCTTGTCCCTGGGGAGCGGGAGGGAGACCCAGTACTTC. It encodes CASSLSLGSGRETQYF.

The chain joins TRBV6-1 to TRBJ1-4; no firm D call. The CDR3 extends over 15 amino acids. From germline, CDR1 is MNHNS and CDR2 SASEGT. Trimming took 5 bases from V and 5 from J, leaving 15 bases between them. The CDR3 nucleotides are TGTGCCAGCAGTCCTTGGCCCACTCCCAATGAAAAACTGTTTTTT. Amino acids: CASSPWPTPNEKLFF.

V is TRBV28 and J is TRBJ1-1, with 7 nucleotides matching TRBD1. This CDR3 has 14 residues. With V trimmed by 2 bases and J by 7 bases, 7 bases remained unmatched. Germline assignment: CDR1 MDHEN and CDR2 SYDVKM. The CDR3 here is CASSLQGVGDEAFF. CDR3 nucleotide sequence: TGTGCCAGCAGTTTACAGGGGGTTGGGGATGAAGCTTTCTTT. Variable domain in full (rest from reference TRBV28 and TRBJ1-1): DVKVTQSSRYLVKRTGEKVFLECVQDMDHENMFWYRQDPGLGLRLIYFSYDVKMKEKGDIPEGYSVSREKKERFSLILESASTNQTSMYLCASSLQGVGDEAFFGQGTRLTVV.

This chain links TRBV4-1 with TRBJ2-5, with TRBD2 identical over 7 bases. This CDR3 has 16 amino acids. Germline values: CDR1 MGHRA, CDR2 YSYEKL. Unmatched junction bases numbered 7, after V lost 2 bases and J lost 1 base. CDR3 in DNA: TGCGCCAGCAGCCAAATCGTGGGAGGGATCCAAGAGACCCAGTACTTC. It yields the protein CASSQIVGGIQETQYF.

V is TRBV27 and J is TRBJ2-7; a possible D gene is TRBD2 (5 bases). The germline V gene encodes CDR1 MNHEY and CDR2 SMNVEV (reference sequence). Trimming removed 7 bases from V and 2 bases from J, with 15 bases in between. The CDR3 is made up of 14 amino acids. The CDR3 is CASKPLESAYEQYF. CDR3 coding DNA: TGTGCCAGCAAGCCACTAGAGTCCGCCTACGAGCAGTACTTC.